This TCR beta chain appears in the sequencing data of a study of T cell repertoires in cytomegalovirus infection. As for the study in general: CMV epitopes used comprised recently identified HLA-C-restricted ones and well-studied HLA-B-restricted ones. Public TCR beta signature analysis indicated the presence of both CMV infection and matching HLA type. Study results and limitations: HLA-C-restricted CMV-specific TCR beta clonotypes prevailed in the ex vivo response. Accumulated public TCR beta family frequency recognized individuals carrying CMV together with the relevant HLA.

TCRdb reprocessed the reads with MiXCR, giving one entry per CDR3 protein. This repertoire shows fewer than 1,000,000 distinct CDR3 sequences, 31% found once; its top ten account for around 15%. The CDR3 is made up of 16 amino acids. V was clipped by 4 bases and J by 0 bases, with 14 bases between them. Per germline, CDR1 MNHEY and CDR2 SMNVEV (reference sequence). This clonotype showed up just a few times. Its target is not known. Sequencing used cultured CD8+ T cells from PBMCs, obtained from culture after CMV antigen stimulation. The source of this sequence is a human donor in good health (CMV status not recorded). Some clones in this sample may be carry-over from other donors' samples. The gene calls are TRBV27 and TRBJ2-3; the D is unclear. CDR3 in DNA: TGTGCCAGCAGTTCTCTGGCGGTAACTAGCACAGATACGCAGTATTTT. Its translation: CASSSLAVTSTDTQYF.